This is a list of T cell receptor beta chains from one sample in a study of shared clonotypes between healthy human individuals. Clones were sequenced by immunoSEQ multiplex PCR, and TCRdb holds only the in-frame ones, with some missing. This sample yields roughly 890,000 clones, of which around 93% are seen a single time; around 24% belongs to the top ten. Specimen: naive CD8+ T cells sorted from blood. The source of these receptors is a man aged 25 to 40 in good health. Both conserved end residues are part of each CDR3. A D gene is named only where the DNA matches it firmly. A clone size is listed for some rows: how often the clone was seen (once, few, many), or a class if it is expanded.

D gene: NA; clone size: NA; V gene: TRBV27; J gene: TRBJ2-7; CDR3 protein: CASSTGVRAYEQYF; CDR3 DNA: TGTGCCAGCAGCACAGGTGTTAGGGCTTACGAGCAGTACTTC
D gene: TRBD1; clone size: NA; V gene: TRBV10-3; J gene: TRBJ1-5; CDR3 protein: CAISVGPGGQPQHF; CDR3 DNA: TGTGCCATCAGTGTAGGGCCAGGGGGTCAGCCCCAGCATTTT
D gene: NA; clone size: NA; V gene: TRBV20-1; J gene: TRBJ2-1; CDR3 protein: CSAGVNEQFF; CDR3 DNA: TGCAGTGCTGGAGTTAATGAGCAGTTCTTC
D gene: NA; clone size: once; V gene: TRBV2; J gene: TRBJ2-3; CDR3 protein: CASRRGSQYF; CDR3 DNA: TGTGCCAGCAGGCGAGGTTCGCAGTATTTT
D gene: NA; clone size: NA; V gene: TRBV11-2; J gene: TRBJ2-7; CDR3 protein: CASSLRLPYEQYF; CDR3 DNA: TGTGCCAGCAGCTTACGACTGCCCTACGAGCAGTACTTC
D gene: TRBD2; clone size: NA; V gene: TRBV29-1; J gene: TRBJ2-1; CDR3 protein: CSVDGTSGSWDEQFF; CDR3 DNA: TGCAGCGTAGACGGGACTAGCGGGAGTTGGGATGAGCAGTTCTTC
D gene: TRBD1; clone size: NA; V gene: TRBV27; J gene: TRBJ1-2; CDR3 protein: CASSFTGAAMGYTF; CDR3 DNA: TGTGCCAGCAGTTTTACAGGGGCGGCTATGGGCTACACCTTC
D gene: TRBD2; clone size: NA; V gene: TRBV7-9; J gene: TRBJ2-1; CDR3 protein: CASSQTSGSYNEQFF; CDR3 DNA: TGTGCCAGCAGCCAGACTAGCGGGAGCTACAATGAGCAGTTCTTC
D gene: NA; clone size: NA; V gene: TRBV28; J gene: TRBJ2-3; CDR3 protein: CASSSLTTDTQYF; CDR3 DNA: TGTGCCAGCAGTTCCCTCACCACAGATACGCAGTATTTT
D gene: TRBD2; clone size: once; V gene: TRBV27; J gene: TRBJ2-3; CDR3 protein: CASTPGGFRTDTQYF; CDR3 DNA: TGTGCCAGCACCCCGGGGGGGTTCCGCACAGATACGCAGTATTTT